What follows are 21 T cell receptor beta chains derived from one specimen sequenced in a study of blood T cell repertoires in COVID-19. Sequencing was performed with immunoSEQ multiplex PCR; in TCRdb, only in-frame clones are kept and a portion is missing. The data hold roughly 190,000 clones, with under 90% observed a single time. Sequences were obtained from peripheral blood. The origin of the receptors is a woman between 65 and 79 years old with COVID-19, enrolled during active disease.

The chain carries TRBV11-1 and TRBJ2-2; tentatively, D is TRBD1 (5 bases). This CDR3 region has 13 residues. The V end lost 4 bases, the J end lost 4 bases, and 7 bases lay between the germline ends. CDR1 is SGHAT, CDR2 FQDESV, per germline (reference sequence). DNA of the CDR3: TGTGCCAGCAGCTACAGGTTCACCGGGGAGCTGTTTTTT. It translates to CASSYRFTGELFF.

The CDR3 loop is CAWSPDRDAEAFF. DNA for the CDR3: TGTGCCTGGAGTCCGGACAGGGACGCTGAAGCTTTCTTT. This chain joins TRBV30 and TRBJ1-1; TRBD1 agrees at 8 bases. Germline V gives CDR1 GTSNPN, CDR2 SVGIG (reference sequence). The trim removed 2 bases at V and 6 bases at J, leaving 5 bases unmatched. The CDR3 loop spans 13 amino acids.

The V and J genes are TRBV6-2 or TRBV6-3 and TRBJ2-1; the match to TRBD1 covers 7 bases. The CDR3 is made up of 15 amino acids. V trimming: 4 bases; J trimming: 6 bases; junction bases outside the gene matches: 9. Germline V gene data show CDR1 as MNHEY and CDR2 as SVGEGT. The CDR3 protein is CASSSFSTGVNEQFF. The CDR3 DNA reads TGTGCCAGCAGTTCTTTTAGTACAGGGGTCAATGAGCAGTTCTTC.

The table lists this clone with a few counts. CDR3 protein: CASSLFGPRQGIYNSPLHF. The CDR3 coding sequence is TGTGCCAGCAGTTTATTTGGCCCGCGGCAGGGGATTTATAATTCACCCCTCCACTTT. The chain is built from TRBV27 and TRBJ1-6; D may be TRBD1 (6 bases). Germline V gene data show CDR1 as MNHEY and CDR2 as SMNVEV (reference sequence). V lost 1 base and J 4 bases, leaving 20 bases between the germline ends. CDR3 length equals 19 residues.

The rearrangement links TRBV6-5 to TRBJ1-6, with D possibly being TRBD1 (5 bases). This CDR3 is built from 13 residues. V shed 8 bases and J shed 6 bases, with 11 bases lying between them. The germline V gene has CDR1 MNHEY and CDR2 SVGAGI. The CDR3 reads CASWRGLNSPLHF. The CDR3 bases are TGTGCCAGCTGGAGGGGCCTTAATTCACCCCTCCACTTT.

This clone appeared a single time. V is TRBV5-1 and J is TRBJ2-3; D is perhaps TRBD1 (6 bases). The CDR3 is made up of 14 amino acids. Trimming left V 4 bases short and J 0 bases short, with 9 bases between. Looked up from germline, CDR1 is SGHRS and CDR2 is YFSETQ. CDR3 residues: CASSRGQSTDTQYF. The CDR3, as DNA: TGCGCCAGCAGCCGAGGACAGAGCACAGATACGCAGTATTTT.

This clone is a singleton in its sample. The chain links TRBV9 to TRBJ2-1, with 8 bases matching TRBD2. Germline CDR1 SGDLS, CDR2 YYNGEE. V was pared by 0 bases and J by 3 bases, with 2 bases of the junction left unmatched. The CDR3 has 15 amino acids. The CDR3: CASSVDGGVYNEQFF. The CDR3 coding sequence is TGTGCCAGCAGCGTAGACGGGGGGGTCTACAATGAGCAGTTCTTC. Full variable domain (rest looked up from reference TRBV9 and TRBJ2-1): DSGVTQTPKHLITATGQRVTLRCSPRSGDLSVYWYQQSLDQGLQFLIQYYNGEERAKGNILERFSAQQFPDLHSELNLSSLELGDSALYFCASSVDGGVYNEQFFGPGTRLTVL.

This clone appeared a single time. The chain links TRBV11-3 to TRBJ2-5; 9 bases are a match to TRBD1. V lost 4 bases, J lost 5 bases, and 2 bases stayed unmatched. From germline, CDR1 is SGHNT and CDR2 YENEEA. The CDR3 consists of 13 residues. In DNA form, the CDR3 reads TGTGCCAGCAGCTCGGGACAGGGTGAGACCCAGTACTTC. Its protein is CASSSGQGETQYF.

This clone occurred many times. The chain is built from TRBV4-1 and TRBJ1-2; 9 bases map to TRBD1. V was clipped by 2 bases and J by 8 bases; unmatched bases: 12. CDR3 length: 16 residues. In germline, CDR1 is MGHRA, CDR2 YSYEKL. The DNA of the CDR3 is TGCGCCAGCAGCCAATCCGGGACAGGGTTTGTAGAGGGCTACACCTTC. Translation: CASSQSGTGFVEGYTF.

The chain has TRBV29-1 and TRBJ2-2; unclear D gene. V dropped 7 bases and J dropped 1 base, with 13 bases sitting between them. CDR3 length: 14 residues. Germline-derived CDR1 and CDR2 are SQVTM and ANQGSEA. The CDR3 region has the DNA TGCAGCGGCCAGGAACAAATGAACACCGGGGAGCTGTTTTTT. Translated: CSGQEQMNTGELFF.

This clone has a single count. This rearrangement joins TRBV6-4 to TRBJ2-1; TRBD1 matches 7 bases. In germline, CDR1 is MRHNA, CDR2 SNTAGT. The V and J ends lost 5 bases and 4 bases, in that order; junction bases with no gene match: 14. This CDR3 contains 17 residues. Written as DNA, the CDR3 is TGTGCCAGCAGTCCGACAGGGATCATTAGGGGATACAATGAGCAGTTCTTC. As protein: CASSPTGIIRGYNEQFF.

The V and J genes are TRBV10-3 and TRBJ1-2; 10 positions match TRBD1. Losses at the gene ends were 10 bases for V and 4 bases for J; bases not matched to a gene: 12. CDR1 ENHRY and CDR2 SYGVKD come from the germline V gene. This CDR3 contains 15 residues. CDR3 in amino acids: CATRDRGEGIYGYTF. The CDR3 coding sequence is TGTGCCACCCGGGACAGGGGAGAGGGGATCTATGGCTACACCTTC.

This chain uses TRBV19 with TRBJ1-2; no reliable D call. The germline V and J ends were trimmed by 9 bases and 0 bases, with 11 bases remaining between them. Germline-derived CDR1 and CDR2 are LNHDA and SQIVND (reference sequence). The length of the CDR3 is 13 residues. The CDR3 DNA sequence: TGTGCCAGCGAACCGACTACTAACTATGGCTACACCTTC. This gives the protein CASEPTTNYGYTF.

This clone was recorded a few times. This chain joins TRBV6-5 and TRBJ1-5; 7 bases map to TRBD1. The V and J ends lost 6 bases and 6 bases, in that order; junction bases with no gene match: 8. Germline CDR1 MNHEY, CDR2 SVGAGI. The CDR3 consists of 14 residues. The CDR3 reads CASSGTAKGQPQHF. CDR3 nucleotide sequence: TGTGCCAGCAGCGGGACAGCCAAAGGTCAGCCCCAGCATTTT.

This chain uses TRBV19 with TRBJ1-2; 9 bases map to TRBD1. The CDR3 has 17 residues. Germline V gene data show CDR1 as LNHDA and CDR2 as SQIVND (reference sequence). After removal of 10 bases from V and 4 bases from J, the junction contained 19 bases not matched to a gene. DNA of the CDR3: TGTGCCACCGCAGTCGTGGGACAGGGCCCGGGTCGCTATGGCTACACCTTC. This gives the protein CATAVVGQGPGRYGYTF.

This sequence joins TRBV11-2 and TRBJ2-2, with 9 nucleotides matching TRBD2. Germline CDR1 is SGHAT and CDR2 is FQNNGV. V was pared by 2 bases and J by 3 bases, with 7 bases of the junction left unmatched. The CDR3 length is 17 residues. CDR3 residues: CASSLITSGPYTGELFF. DNA for the CDR3: TGTGCCAGCAGCTTAATCACTAGCGGGCCTTACACCGGGGAGCTGTTTTTT.

V and J are TRBV5-4 and TRBJ1-6, with 7 nucleotides matching TRBD1. V trimming: 5 bases; J trimming: 7 bases; junction bases outside the gene matches: 6. The germline CDR1 and CDR2 sequences are SGHNT and YYREEE (reference sequence). The length of the CDR3 is 14 residues. The CDR3 sequence: CASRNRQGNSPLHF. The DNA for the CDR3 is TGTGCCAGCAGAAACAGACAGGGCAATTCACCCCTCCACTTT.

The V call is TRBV3-1 (or the pseudogene TRBV3-2), the J call TRBJ1-2, with 9 bases identical to TRBD1. This CDR3 has 15 residues. The germline gives CDR1 LGHDT, CDR2 YNNKEL (reference sequence). The V and J ends lost 5 bases and 4 bases, in that order; junction bases with no gene match: 8. The CDR3 spells CASSGKWDRAYGYTF. For the CDR3, the DNA is TGTGCCAGCAGCGGTAAATGGGACAGGGCCTATGGCTACACCTTC.

In DNA form, the CDR3 reads TGTGCCAGTAGTATCTCTACGGGCAATCAGCCCCAGCATTTT. It encodes CASSISTGNQPQHF. V is TRBV19 and J is TRBJ1-5; D unclear. This CDR3 region has 14 residues. The germline V and J ends were trimmed by 3 bases and 2 bases, with 8 bases remaining between them. Germline V gene lookup returns CDR1 LNHDA and CDR2 SQIVND (reference sequence).

This chain links TRBV2 with TRBJ1-6; no reliable D call. Germline V gene sequence: CDR1 SNHLY, CDR2 FYNNEI. Deletions cut 8 bases from V and 7 bases from J, with 12 bases between. This CDR3 is 13 amino acids long. The CDR3 protein is CASALGENSPLHF. The CDR3 DNA sequence: TGTGCCAGCGCCCTTGGAGAGAATTCACCCCTCCACTTT.

The chain uses TRBV28 and TRBJ2-6, with TRBD1 matching over 7 bases. V lost 6 bases to trimming and J lost 0 bases; unmatched junction nucleotides: 8. The CDR3 runs 17 residues. CDR1 is MDHEN and CDR2 is SYDVKM in the germline V gene. The CDR3 is CASSHRGLYSGANVLTF. CDR3 bases: TGTGCCAGCAGCCACAGGGGTCTTTACTCTGGGGCCAACGTCCTGACTTTC.